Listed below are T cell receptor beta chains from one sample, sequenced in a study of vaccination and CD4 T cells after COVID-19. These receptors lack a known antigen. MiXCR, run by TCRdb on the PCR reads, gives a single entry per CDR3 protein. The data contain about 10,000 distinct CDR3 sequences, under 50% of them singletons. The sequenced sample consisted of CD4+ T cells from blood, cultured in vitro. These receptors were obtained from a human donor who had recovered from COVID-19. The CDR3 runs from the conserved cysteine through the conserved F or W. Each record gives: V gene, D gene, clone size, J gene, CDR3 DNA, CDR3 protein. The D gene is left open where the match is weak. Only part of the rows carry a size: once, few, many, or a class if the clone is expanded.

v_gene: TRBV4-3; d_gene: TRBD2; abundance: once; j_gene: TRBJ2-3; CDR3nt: TGCGCCAGCAGCCAACATAGCGGGAGGGACGTCCCCTCGCAGTATTTT; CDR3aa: CASSQHSGRDVPSQYF
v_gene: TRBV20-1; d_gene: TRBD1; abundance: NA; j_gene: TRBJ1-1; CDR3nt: TGCAGTGGGCCGGGACAGCTGAACACTGAAGCTTTCTTT; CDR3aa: CSGPGQLNTEAFF
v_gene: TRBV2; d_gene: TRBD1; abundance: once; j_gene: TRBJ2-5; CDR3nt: TGTGCCAGCAGTAAACAGGGGGCGCAATTAGGAGGTGGGAAGACCCAGTACTTC; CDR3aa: CASSKQGAQLGGGKTQYF
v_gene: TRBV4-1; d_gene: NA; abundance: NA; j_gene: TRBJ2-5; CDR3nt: TGCGCCAGCAGCCAATTCAGATTGGAGACCCAGTACTTC; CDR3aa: CASSQFRLETQYF
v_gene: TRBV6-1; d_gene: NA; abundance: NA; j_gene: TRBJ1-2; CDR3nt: TGTGCCAGCAGTGAATCCCCCGGTTGGGAAAACTATGGCTACACCTTC; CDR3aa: CASSESPGWENYGYTF
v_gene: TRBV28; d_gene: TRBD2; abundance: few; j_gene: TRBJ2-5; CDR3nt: TGTGCCAGCAGGCCCTGGGCTAGCGGCCAAGAGACCCAGTACTTC; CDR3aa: CASRPWASGQETQYF
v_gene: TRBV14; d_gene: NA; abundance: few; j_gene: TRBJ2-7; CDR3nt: TGTGCCAGCAGCCGTACCCTGGGGGGCTACGAGCAGTACTTC; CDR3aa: CASSRTLGGYEQYF
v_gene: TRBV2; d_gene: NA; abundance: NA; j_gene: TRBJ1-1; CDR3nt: TGTGCCAGCAGCAACTCGGGACCCCGGGCAGCTTTCTTT; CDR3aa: CASSNSGPRAAFF
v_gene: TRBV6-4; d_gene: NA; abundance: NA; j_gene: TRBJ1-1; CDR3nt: TGTGCCAGCAGTCAAGAGATGAACACTGAAGCTTTCTTT; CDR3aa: CASSQEMNTEAFF
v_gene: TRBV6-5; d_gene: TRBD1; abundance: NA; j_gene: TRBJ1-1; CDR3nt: TGTGCCAGCAGTTCCGGGACAGGGGGCCGGTGGGGCACTGAAGCTTTCTTT; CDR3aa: CASSSGTGGRWGTEAFF
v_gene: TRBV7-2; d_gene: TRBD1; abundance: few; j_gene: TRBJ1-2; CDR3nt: TGTGCCAGCAGCCTTACCGGGACAGGGTATCAGAACTATGGCTACACCTTC; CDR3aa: CASSLTGTGYQNYGYTF
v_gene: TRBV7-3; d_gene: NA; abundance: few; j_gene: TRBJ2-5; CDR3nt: TGTGCCAGCAGCTTAAGTCTGGGGGAGACCCAGTACTTC; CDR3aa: CASSLSLGETQYF
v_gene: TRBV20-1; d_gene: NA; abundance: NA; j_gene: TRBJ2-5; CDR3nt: TGCAGTGCTAGGCCCCCTCTTGGCGGGCTCCAAGAGACCCAGTACTTC; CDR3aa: CSARPPLGGLQETQYF
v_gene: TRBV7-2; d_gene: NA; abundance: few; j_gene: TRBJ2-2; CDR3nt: TGTGCCAGCAGCAGCGGATCCTCGCCGGAGCTGTTTTTT; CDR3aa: CASSSGSSPELFF
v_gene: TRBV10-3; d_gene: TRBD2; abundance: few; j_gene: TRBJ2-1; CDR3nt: TGTGCCATCAGGAAATCGGCGGGAGGGTTGAATGAGCAGTTCTTC; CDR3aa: CAIRKSAGGLNEQFF
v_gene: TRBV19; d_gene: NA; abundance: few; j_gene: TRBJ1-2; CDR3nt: TGTGCCAGTAGGCCTCACAGGGCTGGTGGCTACACCTTC; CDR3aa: CASRPHRAGGYTF
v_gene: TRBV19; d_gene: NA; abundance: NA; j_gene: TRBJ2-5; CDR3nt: TGTGCCAGTAGCTATCAGTGGACCCAGTACTTC; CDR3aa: CASSYQWTQYF
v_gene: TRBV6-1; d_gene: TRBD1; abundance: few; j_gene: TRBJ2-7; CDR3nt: TGTGCCAGCAGTCCCCGACAGGGGTGGTACGAGCAGTACTTC; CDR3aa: CASSPRQGWYEQYF
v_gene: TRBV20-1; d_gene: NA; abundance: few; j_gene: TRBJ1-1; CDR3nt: TGCAGTGCTAGAGGGCAGGGTGAAGCTTTCTTT; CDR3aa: CSARGQGEAFF
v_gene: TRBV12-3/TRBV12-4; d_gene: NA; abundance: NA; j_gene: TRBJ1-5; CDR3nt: TGTGCCAGCAGCTACGGGACGGAGAATCAGCCCCAGCATTTT; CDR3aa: CASSYGTENQPQHF
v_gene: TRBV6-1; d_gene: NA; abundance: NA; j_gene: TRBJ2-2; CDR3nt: TGTGCCAGCAGTCAGGGTAACGGGGAGCTGTTTTTT; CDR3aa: CASSQGNGELFF
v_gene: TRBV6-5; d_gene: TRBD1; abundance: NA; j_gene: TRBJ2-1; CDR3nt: TGTGCCAGTCGGACAGGGGAGGTGGTCGATGAGCAGTTCTTC; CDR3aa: CASRTGEVVDEQFF